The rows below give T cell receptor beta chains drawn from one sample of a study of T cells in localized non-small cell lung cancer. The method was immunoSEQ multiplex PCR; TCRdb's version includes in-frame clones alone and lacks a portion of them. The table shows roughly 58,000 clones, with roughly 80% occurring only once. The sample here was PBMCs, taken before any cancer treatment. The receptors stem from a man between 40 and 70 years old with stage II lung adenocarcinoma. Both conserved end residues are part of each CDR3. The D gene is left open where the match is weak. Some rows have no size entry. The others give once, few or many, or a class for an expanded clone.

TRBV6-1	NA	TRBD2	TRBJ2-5	CASTTGLVRETQYF	TGTGCCAGCACAACCGGACTAGTGAGGGAGACCCAGTACTTC
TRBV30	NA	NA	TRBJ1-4	CAWSVREKLFF	TGTGCCTGGAGTGTACGTGAAAAACTGTTTTTT
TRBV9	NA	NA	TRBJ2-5	CASSTDTTQETQYF	TGTGCCAGCAGCACCGACACCACTCAAGAGACCCAGTACTTC
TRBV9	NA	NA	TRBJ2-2	CASSVRATGELFF	TGTGCCAGCAGCGTTAGGGCCACCGGGGAGCTGTTTTTT
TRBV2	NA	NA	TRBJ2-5	CASGSGSETQYF	TGTGCCAGCGGTTCGGGTAGCGAGACCCAGTACTTC
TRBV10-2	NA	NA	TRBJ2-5	CASRLGDRETQYF	TGCGCCAGCCGACTGGGAGATCGGGAGACCCAGTACTTC
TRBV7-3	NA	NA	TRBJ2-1	CASSLTASSYNEQFF	TGTGCCAGCAGCCTGACTGCAAGCTCCTACAATGAGCAGTTCTTC
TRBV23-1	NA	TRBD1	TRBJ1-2	CASSQSAPGTGGTGYTF	TGCGCCAGCAGTCAATCGGCGCCCGGAACAGGGGGCACTGGCTACACCTTC
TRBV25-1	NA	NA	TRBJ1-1	CASSEFGGNTEAFF	TGTGCCAGCAGTGAATTTGGGGGGAACACTGAAGCTTTCTTT
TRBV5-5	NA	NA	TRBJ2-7	CASSFSGSEDEQYF	TGTGCCAGCAGCTTCTCCGGGAGTGAGGACGAGCAGTACTTC
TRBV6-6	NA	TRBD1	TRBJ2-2	CASKGQITGELFF	TGTGCCAGCAAGGGACAGATCACCGGGGAGCTGTTTTTT
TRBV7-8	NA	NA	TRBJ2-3	CASSLGISGGDTQYF	TGTGCCAGCAGCTTAGGGATTAGCGGTGGAGATACGCAGTATTTT
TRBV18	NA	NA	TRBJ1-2	CASSLRTQISNYGYTF	TGTGCCAGCTCACTCCGGACTCAAATTTCAAACTATGGCTACACCTTC
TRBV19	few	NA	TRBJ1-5	CASSEQDSNQPQHF	TGTGCCAGTAGTGAGCAGGATAGCAATCAGCCCCAGCATTTT
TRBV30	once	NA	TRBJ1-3	CAWSIGNTIYF	TGTGCCTGGAGTATTGGAAACACCATATATTTT
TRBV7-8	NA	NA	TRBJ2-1	CASSQDWISPTTEQFF	TGTGCCAGCAGCCAGGACTGGATATCGCCCACAACGGAGCAGTTCTTC
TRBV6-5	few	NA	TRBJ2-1	CASSQDQGNEQFF	TGTGCCAGCAGTCAGGACCAGGGGAATGAGCAGTTCTTC
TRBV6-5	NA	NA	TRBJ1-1	CASRQEERANTEAFF	TGTGCCAGCCGACAGGAAGAAAGGGCGAACACTGAAGCTTTCTTT
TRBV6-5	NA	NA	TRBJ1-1	CASSPDRIEAFF	TGTGCCAGCAGTCCAGACAGGATTGAAGCTTTCTTT
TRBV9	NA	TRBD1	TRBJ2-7	CASSLDRGRGEQYF	TGTGCCAGCAGCCTGGACAGGGGGCGAGGGGAGCAGTACTTC
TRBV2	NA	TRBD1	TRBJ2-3	CASRTGGGSTDTQYF	TGTGCCAGCAGGACAGGGGGCGGGAGCACAGATACGCAGTATTTT
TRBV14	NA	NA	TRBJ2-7	CASSQFYEQYF	TGTGCCAGCAGCCAGTTCTACGAGCAGTACTTC
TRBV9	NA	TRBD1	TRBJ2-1	CASSAREDRGQFF	TGTGCCAGCAGCGCCCGTGAGGACAGGGGGCAGTTCTTC
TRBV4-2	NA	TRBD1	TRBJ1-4	CASSQEPDDRVWEKLFF	TGTGCCAGCAGCCAAGAACCGGATGACAGGGTTTGGGAAAAACTGTTTTTT
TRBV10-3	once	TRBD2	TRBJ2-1	CAISEGTSGRWNEQFF	TGTGCCATCAGTGAGGGGACTAGCGGGAGGTGGAATGAGCAGTTCTTC
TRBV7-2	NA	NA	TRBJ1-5	CASSSPTGNQPQHF	TGTGCCAGCAGCTCTCCAACGGGCAATCAGCCCCAGCATTTT
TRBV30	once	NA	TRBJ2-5	CAWSVGLKETQYF	TGTGCCTGGAGTGTAGGGCTGAAAGAGACCCAGTACTTC
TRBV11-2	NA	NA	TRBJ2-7	CASNSLTYEQYF	TGTGCCAGCAACAGTCTAACCTACGAGCAGTACTTC
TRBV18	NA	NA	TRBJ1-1	CASSQTAGGTEAFF	TGTGCCAGCTCACAAACGGCGGGAGGAACTGAAGCTTTCTTT
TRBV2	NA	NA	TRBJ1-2	CASSPATTYGYTF	TGTGCCAGCAGTCCAGCAACCACCTATGGCTACACCTTC
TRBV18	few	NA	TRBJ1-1	CASSIRMNTEAFF	TGTGCCAGCTCAATCAGGATGAACACTGAAGCTTTCTTT
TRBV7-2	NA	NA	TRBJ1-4	CASSPRQIATNEKLFF	TGTGCCAGCAGCCCCAGACAGATTGCAACTAATGAAAAACTGTTTTTT